These 5 T cell receptor beta chains came from one sample sequenced in a study of blood T cell repertoires in COVID-19. Libraries were prepared by immunoSEQ multiplex PCR; TCRdb keeps only in-frame clonotypes and omits some of them. The sample includes about 190,000 clones, 75% to 90% of them seen just once. Sample: peripheral blood. The source is a woman aged 40 to 50 with acute or convalescent COVID-19.

This clone appeared once. The rearrangement links TRBV7-9 to TRBJ2-5; 15 nucleotides line up with TRBD2. The length of the CDR3 is 16 residues. Germline V lookup: CDR1 SEHNR, CDR2 FQNEAQ (reference sequence). The J segment lost 4 bases and the V segment lost 5 bases, leaving 5 bases of the junction unmatched. CDR3 nucleotide sequence: TGTGCCAGCAGCGGACTAGCGGGAGGGCCAGGAGAGACCCAGTACTTC. This codes for CASSGLAGGPGETQYF.

The chain has TRBV29-1 and TRBJ2-1; unclear D gene. Per germline, CDR1 SQVTM and CDR2 ANQGSEA. The V and J ends lost 3 bases and 8 bases respectively, with 17 bases between them. The CDR3 spans 14 residues. The CDR3 loop is CSVDLRPRVDEQFF. CDR3 coding DNA: TGCAGCGTTGACTTGAGGCCCCGAGTGGATGAGCAGTTCTTC.

The chain has TRBV9 and TRBJ2-6, with unresolved D. The germline V gene encodes CDR1 SGDLS and CDR2 YYNGEE. This CDR3 region has 16 residues. Between the trimmed V and J ends, which lost 0 bases and 1 base, there was a span of 8 bases. This chain's CDR3 is CASSVDTHSGANVLTF. In DNA, the CDR3 is TGTGCCAGCAGCGTAGACACCCATTCTGGGGCCAACGTCCTGACTTTC.

V gene TRBV18 combines with J gene TRBJ2-1; D may be TRBD1 (5 bases). The V end was cut by 3 bases, the J end by 8 bases, with 8 bases between. The CDR3 has 12 amino acids. Germline CDR1 and CDR2: KGHSH and LQKENI. CDR3 bases: TGTGCCAGCTCACCCCAGGGTCATGAGCAGTTCTTC. Its protein product is CASSPQGHEQFF.

This clone has ten or more counts. V gene TRBV4-2 combines with J gene TRBJ2-7, with 11 bases identical to TRBD1. CDR3 size: 16 residues. V gave up 3 bases and J gave up 5 bases; unmatched junction bases: 9. CDR1 LGHNA and CDR2 YNFKEQ come from the germline V gene. The CDR3 reads CASSHPQGQGDDEQYF. The CDR3 region has the DNA TGTGCCAGCAGCCACCCCCAGGGACAGGGGGATGACGAGCAGTACTTC.